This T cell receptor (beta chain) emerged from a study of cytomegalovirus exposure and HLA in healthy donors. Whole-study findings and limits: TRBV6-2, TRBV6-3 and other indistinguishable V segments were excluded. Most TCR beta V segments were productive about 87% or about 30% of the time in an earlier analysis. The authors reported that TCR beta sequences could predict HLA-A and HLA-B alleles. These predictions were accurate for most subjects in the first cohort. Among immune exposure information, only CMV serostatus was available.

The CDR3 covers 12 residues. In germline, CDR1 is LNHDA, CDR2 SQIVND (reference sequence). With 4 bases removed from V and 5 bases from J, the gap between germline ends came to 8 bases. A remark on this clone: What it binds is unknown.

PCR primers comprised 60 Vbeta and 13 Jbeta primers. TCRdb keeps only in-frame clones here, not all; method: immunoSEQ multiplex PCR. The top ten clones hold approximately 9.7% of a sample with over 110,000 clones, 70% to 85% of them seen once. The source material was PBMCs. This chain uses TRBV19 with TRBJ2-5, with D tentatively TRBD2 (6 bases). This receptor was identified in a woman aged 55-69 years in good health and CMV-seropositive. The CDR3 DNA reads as TGTGCCAGTAGTAGGAGGGGCGAGACCCAGTACTTC. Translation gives CASSRRGETQYF.